This T cell receptor (beta chain) was profiled in a study of early T cells in non-severe SARS-CoV-2 infection. At the level of the study: Unsorted whole blood bulk RNA was sequenced, with unpaired chains.

The CDR3 spans 15 residues. The V segment lost 2 bases and the J segment 1 base; nucleotides outside the gene matches: 5. Looked up from germline, CDR1 is SGHRS and CDR2 is YFSETQ. As part of library construction, unique molecular identifiers were attached to individual cDNA molecules. Via MiXCR, TCRdb re-called the 5' RACE reads, giving one row per CDR3 protein. This sample carries about 26,000 distinct CDR3 sequences, about 5.1% of them seen once, and the ten largest clones take 4%. The TCR sequence derives from an adult who was a healthcare worker with PCR-confirmed SARS-CoV-2 infection or an uninfected control (not recorded which). V and J are TRBV5-1 and TRBJ1-2; 7 bases are a match to TRBD1. The sample comprised whole blood. CDR3 sequence: CASSFPDRNNYGYTF. The CDR3 nucleotides are TGCGCCAGCAGCTTCCCGGACAGGAATAACTATGGCTACACCTTC.